This entry is about one T cell receptor beta chain. These data originate in a study of brain T cells in children with intractable seizures. Sequencing was limited to surgery cases with top T cell transcript signatures in brain tissue. Patients received at least one anti-epileptic drug before surgery. Profiled with immunoSEQ multiplex PCR; TCRdb holds only in-frame clones, not every one. The sample records 110,000 or so clones, 94% being singletons. Germline CDR1 reads MNHEY; CDR2 reads SVGAGI. This CDR3 comprises 14 residues. V lost 7 bases and J 0 bases, leaving 12 bases between the germline ends. The receptor was derived from a boy under two years old with hemimegalencephaly and intractable seizures. The specimen comprised peripheral blood, sampled at surgery. The V gene is TRBV6-5, the J gene TRBJ1-1, with a weak D call TRBD1 (6 bases). DNA of the CDR3: TGTGCCAGCATCAAGACAGGTATGAACACTGAAGCTTTCTTT. Encoded protein: CASIKTGMNTEAFF.